This T cell receptor (beta chain) was captured in a study (dated by TCRdb to about 2013). Sequenced on an Illumina Genome Analyzer IIx. TCRdb's own reprocessing of the public reads used fastp at Q25 and MiXCR and kept productive beta chains. Rows merge per CDR3 protein into single entries with the most common DNA and genes. The sample includes some 15,000 distinct CDR3 sequences, with 30% to 45% observed a single time. The top ten clonotypes cover 16% of the sample. As encoded in the germline V gene, CDR1 is LGHNA while CDR2 is YSLEER. A distance of 11 bases separates the germline ends of V and J, which lose 1 base and 10 bases respectively. Its CDR3 holds 13 amino acids, cysteine through phenylalanine. The only DNA kept is the CDR3, 39 bases in frame from the first base. With regard to this clonotype: The clone's antigen remains unknown. Within one base of it there is no much larger clone, and no base qualities were kept.

The material sequenced was blood. The origin of this receptor is a human donor. The V and J genes are TRBV4-3 and TRBJ2-1, with no confident D gene call. Here the CDR3 is given as CASSQGNSLEQFF. The base sequence is TGCGCCAGCAGCCAAGGAAACAGCCTCGAGCAGTTCTTC.